This TCR beta chain was captured by sequencing in a study of blood T cell repertoires in COVID-19. This clone came up a few times. The CDR3 contains 13 residues. Germline V gives CDR1 SGHKS, CDR2 YYEKEE (reference sequence). V trimming: 0 bases; J trimming: 7 bases; junction bases outside the gene matches: 3. This table comes from immunoSEQ multiplex PCR, and its TCRdb copy is limited to in-frame clones, with some not included. The repertoire holds more than 450,000 clones, with roughly 90% as singletons. The receptor was derived from a woman aged 18-29 years who had recovered from COVID-19. The chain employs TRBV5-5 and TRBJ1-1; TRBD1 agrees at 7 bases. Specimen: PBMCs or T cells enriched from blood (not recorded which). CDR3 sequence (DNA): TGTGCCAGCAGCTTGGGGTCAGGGGGTGAAGCTTTCTTT. As protein: CASSLGSGGEAFF.